What follows are 13 T cell receptor beta chains derived from one specimen sequenced in a study of regulatory T cells in long-lasting Graves disease listed by TCRdb under 2021. The time point label of this sample denotes: newly diagnosed GD, antithyroid drugs for less than 3 months. For both TCR sequencing and RNA sequencing, RNA was extracted from PBMCs using TRIzol. The protocol used for the library was multiplex PCR. The run used an Illumina HiSeq 4000. To build TCR beta libraries, CDR3 regions were amplified by Arm-PCR using iRepertoire HTBI primers. In-frame beta chains were kept once TCRdb had trimmed the public reads at Q25 with fastp and called clones with MiXCR. Entries are consolidated by CDR3 protein sequence, retaining the most common genes and DNA. The sample table holds around 420,000 distinct CDR3 sequences, of which about 15% were seen once. The top ten clonotypes cover roughly 8% of the sample.

These data were likewise used in another study, on T cells in Graves' hyperthyroidism and ophthalmopathy.

The sample in question was peripheral blood mononuclear cells (PBMCs), obtained at new diagnosis, from a patient treated with antithyroid drugs. These receptors came from a woman between 40 and 55 years old with Graves disease. Donor details come from another sample of the same person, matched by shared clones.

The J gene is TRBJ2-1, the V gene TRBV12-3 or TRBV12-4, with D uncertain. The CDR3 has 15 residues. Between the trimmed V and J ends, which lost 6 bases and 9 bases, there was a span of 21 bases. The CDR3: CASSPIYSLGSEQFF. CDR3 bases: TGTGCCAGCAGCCCCATCTACTCTCTGGGCAGTGAGCAGTTCTTC.

In its sample, this clonotype was seen many times. V usage is TRBV5-6 and J usage is TRBJ1-1; TRBD1 agrees at 12 bases. The CDR3 covers 19 residues. CDR1 and CDR2 (germline): SGHDT, YYEEEE. V was pared by 4 bases and J by 2 bases, with 15 bases of the junction left unmatched. This CDR3 reads CASSPIDSWGTGGNTEAFF. The CDR3 DNA reads TGTGCCAGCAGCCCAATTGACTCCTGGGGGACAGGGGGCAACACTGAAGCTTTCTTT.

This chain links TRBV4-1 with TRBJ2-3; TRBD2 agrees at 10 bases. V shed 3 bases and J 5 bases; nucleotides not matched to a gene: 8. The CDR3 spans 16 residues. In germline, CDR1 is MGHRA, CDR2 YSYEKL. The DNA for the CDR3 is TGCGCCAGCAGCCAGGATAGCGGGAGGTCTAAAGATACGCAGTATTTT. Protein: CASSQDSGRSKDTQYF.

Worth noting for this clonotype: Mismatch with germline at one junction end may stem from a read error. The V call is TRBV28, the J call TRBJ2-5; 7 nucleotides agree with TRBD1. Germline CDR1 and CDR2: MDHEN and SYDVKM. This CDR3 has 15 residues. Written as DNA, the CDR3 is TGTGCCAGCAGTTCCACCTCGACAGGGCAAGAAACCCAGTACTTC. Translation: CASSSTSTGQETQYF.

In its sample, this clonotype was seen a few times. The rearrangement joins TRBV6-5 to TRBJ1-1; D ambiguous. This CDR3 region has 12 residues. Trimming stripped 0 bases from V and 7 bases from J, with 6 bases between. Germline CDR1 MNHEY, CDR2 SVGAGI. CDR3: CASSYSGGEAFF. The CDR3 DNA reads TGTGCCAGCAGTTACTCGGGAGGTGAAGCTTTCTTT.

This clonotype was picked up a small number of times. This chain connects TRBV3-1 to TRBJ2-2; D is possibly TRBD2 (6 bases). Germline CDR1 LGHDT, CDR2 YNNKEL (reference sequence). The CDR3 runs to 16 residues. Between the trimmed V and J ends, which lost 4 bases and 5 bases, there was a span of 17 bases. The CDR3 sequence: CASSPSLTGLTGELFF. The CDR3 nucleotides read TGTGCCAGCAGCCCGAGCCTCACGGGACTTACCGGGGAGCTGTTTTTT.

Only a few counts were recorded for this clonotype. J is TRBJ2-5 and V is TRBV7-9, with 9 nucleotides matching TRBD2. The J segment lost 0 bases and the V segment lost 11 bases, leaving 10 bases of the junction unmatched. The V gene's germline CDR1 is SEHNR and CDR2 FQNEAQ (reference sequence). This CDR3 has 15 amino acids. CDR3 amino acids: CAGYPLAGYQETQYF. DNA of the CDR3: TGTGCCGGGTACCCTCTAGCGGGATACCAAGAGACCCAGTACTTC.

This clonotype was seen a handful of times. This chain joins TRBV5-1 and TRBJ2-3; 10 bases map to TRBD2. The CDR3 runs 16 residues. Germline V CDR1 and CDR2: SGHRS, YFSETQ. V lost 5 bases and J lost 6; bases outside the gene matches: 12. The CDR3 sequence: CASSIGRGLATDTQYF. For the CDR3, the DNA is TGCGCCAGCAGTATTGGAAGGGGACTAGCGACGGATACGCAGTATTTT.

This clonotype came up many times. The chain uses TRBV13 and TRBJ2-1; 10 bases line up with TRBD1. Trimming took 5 bases from V and 4 from J; bases not matched to a gene: 2. Looked up from germline, CDR1 is PRHDT and CDR2 is FYEKMQ (reference sequence). The length of the CDR3 is 14 residues. This chain's CDR3 is CASSQGQGYNEQFF. In DNA form, the CDR3 reads TGTGCCAGCAGCCAGGGACAGGGGTACAATGAGCAGTTCTTC. The variable domain in full, completed from reference TRBV13 and TRBJ2-1, reads AAGVIQSPRHLIKEKRETATLKCYPIPRHDTVYWYQQGPGQDPQFLISFYEKMQSDKGSIPDRFSAQQFSDYHSELNMSSLELGDSALYFCASSQGQGYNEQFFGPGTRLTVL.

The V and J genes are TRBV27 and TRBJ2-3, with D perhaps TRBD2 (5 bases). The germline V and J ends were trimmed by 4 bases and 10 bases, with 9 bases remaining between them. In germline, CDR1 is MNHEY, CDR2 SMNVEV (reference sequence). CDR3 length: 11 amino acids. This CDR3 is CASSSPGSQYF. The CDR3 region has the DNA TGTGCCAGCAGTTCCCCGGGGTCGCAGTATTTT.

This clonotype was seen repeatedly, ten times or more. The rearrangement joins TRBV7-2 to TRBJ2-5, with 10 bases fitting TRBD1. This CDR3 is built from 16 residues. The germline V gene encodes CDR1 SGHTA and CDR2 FQGNSA. J lost 5 bases, V lost 0 bases, and 6 bases had no gene match. Written as DNA, the CDR3 is TGTGCCAGCAGCTTAGCCTTCGACAGGGGGCGGGAGACCCAGTACTTC. Its protein product is CASSLAFDRGRETQYF.

Ten or more counts support this clonotype. CDR3 DNA sequence: TGTGCCAGCAGTTTACTAGCGAGGGGGGCAGATACGCAGTATTTT. Translated: CASSLLARGADTQYF. This sequence joins TRBV12-3 or TRBV12-4 and TRBJ2-3, with D perhaps TRBD1 or TRBD2 (6 bases each). The ends were cut back, 2 bases at V and 4 bases at J, with 13 bases in the middle. The CDR3 has 15 amino acids.

This clonotype was seen many times. The chain has TRBV27 and TRBJ1-5; a weak D match, TRBD1 (5 bases). Germline V gene lookup returns CDR1 MNHEY and CDR2 SMNVEV (reference sequence). The ends were cut back, 3 bases at V and 2 bases at J, with 11 bases in the middle. The CDR3 contains 15 residues. Here the CDR3 reads CASSLGREGNQPQHF. The CDR3 bases are TGTGCCAGCAGTTTGGGACGAGAAGGCAATCAGCCCCAGCATTTT.